The 29 T cell receptor beta chains given below trace back to one sample, sequenced in a study of blood T cell repertoires in COVID-19. The table came from immunoSEQ multiplex PCR; TCRdb's copy has only in-frame clones and leaves some out. The table records roughly 300,000 clones, 75% to 95% of them present only once. Sequenced material: peripheral blood. These receptors were taken from a woman in her 30s with COVID-19, enrolled during active disease.

This clone is a singleton in its sample. V usage is TRBV6-2 or TRBV6-3 and J usage is TRBJ2-1, with 9 bases identical to TRBD2. Germline lookup yields CDR1 MNHEY and CDR2 SVGEGT. Trimming took 0 bases from V and 4 from J; bases not matched to a gene: 4. CDR3 size: 16 residues. The CDR3 reads CASSYSKTSGYNEQFF. The CDR3, as DNA: TGTGCCAGCAGTTACTCGAAGACTAGCGGATACAATGAGCAGTTCTTC.

A few counts support this clone. The rearrangement uses TRBV3-1 (or the pseudogene TRBV3-2) and TRBJ2-7, with D perhaps matching TRBD1 (6 bases). Trimming pared 0 bases from V and 6 bases from J, leaving 15 bases between. Germline V gene data show CDR1 as LGHDT and CDR2 as YNNKEL (reference sequence). This CDR3 has 15 residues. CDR3 sequence: CASSQEWGQGSEQYF. The CDR3, as DNA: TGTGCCAGCAGCCAAGAATGGGGGCAGGGGTCCGAGCAGTACTTC.

The chain employs TRBV19 and TRBJ1-5, with 8 bases lining up with TRBD1. The V gene's germline CDR1 is LNHDA and CDR2 SQIVND (reference sequence). V lost 3 bases and J lost 4; bases outside the gene matches: 5. CDR3 size: 15 residues. The CDR3 nucleotides are TGTGCCAGTAGTATTTCAGGGGGCAGGAATCAGCCCCAGCATTTT. The encoded protein is CASSISGGRNQPQHF.

The rearrangement joins TRBV5-1 to TRBJ1-3; D is unresolved. Germline V gene lookup returns CDR1 SGHRS and CDR2 YFSETQ. The CDR3 length is 14 residues. V lost 4 bases and J lost 0, with 8 bases in between. CDR3 DNA: TGCGCCAGCAGCGATAGTTCCTCTGGAAACACCATATATTTT. This gives the protein CASSDSSSGNTIYF.

The chain uses TRBV9 and TRBJ1-3; maybe TRBD1 (6 bases). V lost 4 bases and J lost 4, with 15 bases in between. The CDR3 contains 15 residues. The germline CDR1 and CDR2 sequences are SGDLS and YYNGEE. CDR3 DNA: TGTGCCAGCAGCACGCGGGGGGCGGAAGGAAACACCATATATTTT. It translates to CASSTRGAEGNTIYF. Based on the CDR3 plus reference TRBV9 and TRBJ1-3, the full variable domain is DSGVTQTPKHLITATGQRVTLRCSPRSGDLSVYWYQQSLDQGLQFLIQYYNGEERAKGNILERFSAQQFPDLHSELNLSSLELGDSALYFCASSTRGAEGNTIYFGEGSWLTVV.

The V gene is TRBV6-5, the J gene TRBJ2-7; D may be TRBD2 (8 bases). The CDR3 runs 13 residues. V gave up 5 bases and J gave up 6 bases, with 14 bases separating them. Germline assignment: CDR1 MNHEY and CDR2 SVGAGI. In nucleotides, the CDR3 is TGTGCCAGCAGTACAGGGGCGGGGGGCGAGCAGTACTTC. The encoded protein is CASSTGAGGEQYF.

This chain uses TRBV7-2 with TRBJ1-2; tentatively, D is TRBD1 (5 bases). The CDR3 length is 16 residues. V was pared by 2 bases and J by 8 bases, with 21 bases between. Germline-derived CDR1 and CDR2 are SGHTA and FQGNSA. The CDR3 loop is CASSLRGGSGAKGYTF. CDR3 in DNA: TGTGCCAGCAGCTTACGGGGGGGGAGCGGGGCGAAGGGCTACACCTTC.

The J gene is TRBJ1-1, the V gene TRBV10-3; maybe TRBD1 (5 bases). Germline CDR1 reads ENHRY; CDR2 reads SYGVKD. V was shortened by 3 bases and J by 4 bases, with 6 bases between the two germline ends. The CDR3 covers 12 residues. The CDR3 sequence is CAISDRGTEAFF. The CDR3 region has the DNA TGTGCCATCAGTGATAGGGGCACTGAAGCTTTCTTT.

The chain uses TRBV4-3 and TRBJ2-3; TRBD1 might be the D (5 bases). Trimming left V 4 bases short and J 4 bases short, with 15 bases between. CDR1 and CDR2 (germline): LGHNA, YSLEER. The CDR3 is 15 amino acids. The CDR3 region has the DNA TGCGCCAGCAGCCCCTCCTCTGCGACAGCAGATACGCAGTATTTT. It encodes CASSPSSATADTQYF.

Notes on this clone: Other DNA sequences of this sample code for an identical CDR3. The chain combines TRBV5-8 with TRBJ2-5; 10 bases are shared with TRBD2. The CDR3 is made up of 15 amino acids. V trimming: 4 bases; J trimming: 2 bases; junction bases outside the gene matches: 5. CDR1 and CDR2 (germline): SGHTS, YDEGEE. Here the CDR3 reads CASSPGLAVQETQYF. The CDR3 DNA follows: TGTGCCAGCAGCCCCGGACTAGCGGTTCAAGAGACCCAGTACTTC.

The chain carries TRBV6-2 or TRBV6-3 and TRBJ2-5, with TRBD2 matching 13 bases. CDR1 and CDR2 from the germline V gene are MNHEY and SVGEGT. This CDR3 is 15 amino acids long. V was clipped by 6 bases and J by 6 bases; unmatched bases: 7. CDR3 in DNA: TGTGCCAGCAGCTCTGGACTAGCGGGAGTAAAGACCCAGTACTTC. It encodes CASSSGLAGVKTQYF.

This sequence joins TRBV19 and TRBJ1-5, with TRBD1 identical over 8 bases. This CDR3 region has 13 residues. Germline CDR1 and CDR2: LNHDA and SQIVND (reference sequence). V lost 8 bases, J lost 4 bases, and 4 bases stayed unmatched. In DNA, the CDR3 is TGTGCCAGTCGGGACAGGACTAATCAGCCCCAGCATTTT. Translating gives CASRDRTNQPQHF.

This clone was picked up one time. The chain couples TRBV5-5 to TRBJ1-5; D ambiguous. This CDR3 comprises 15 residues. V gave up 3 bases and J gave up 0 bases, with 10 bases separating them. Germline assignment: CDR1 SGHKS and CDR2 YYEKEE (reference sequence). The CDR3 protein is CASSWRTDSNQPQHF. In DNA form, the CDR3 reads TGTGCCAGCAGCTGGAGGACGGATAGCAATCAGCCCCAGCATTTT. The complete variable domain, with remaining parts taken from reference TRBV5-5 and TRBJ1-5, reads DAGVTQSPTHLIKTRGQQVTLRCSPISGHKSVSWYQQVLGQGPQFIFQYYEKEERGRGNFPDRFSARQFPNYSSELNVNALLLGDSALYLCASSWRTDSNQPQHFGDGTRLSIL.

The chain has TRBV7-2 and TRBJ2-1; D remains ambiguous. The CDR3 length is 15 residues. Germline CDR1 is SGHTA and CDR2 is FQGNSA. V was trimmed by 1 base and J by 0 bases, leaving 7 bases between them. In DNA, the CDR3 is TGTGCCAGCAGCTTAGACTCAACCTCCTACAATGAGCAGTTCTTC. Translating it yields CASSLDSTSYNEQFF. The variable domain in full, with the rest retrieved from reference TRBV7-2 and TRBJ2-1, is GAGVSQSPSNKVTEKGKDVELRCDPISGHTALYWYRQSLGQGLEFLIYFQGNSAPDKSGLPSDRFSAERTGGSVSTLTIQRTQQEDSAVYLCASSLDSTSYNEQFFGPGTRLTVL.

This chain links TRBV30 with TRBJ2-7; 8 bases map to TRBD1. This CDR3 is 13 amino acids long. The germline V gene encodes CDR1 GTSNPN and CDR2 SVGIG (reference sequence). The V gene end was trimmed by 0 bases and the J gene end by 6 bases; junction bases not matched to a gene: 4. The CDR3 loop reads CAWSVSRGREQYF. In DNA, the CDR3 is TGTGCCTGGAGTGTGAGCAGGGGGCGCGAGCAGTACTTC.

The chain links TRBV29-1 to TRBJ1-1; D is uncertain. The CDR3 is 11 residues long. Germline V gene lookup returns CDR1 SQVTM and CDR2 ANQGSEA. With 7 bases removed from V and 0 bases from J, the gap between germline ends came to 6 bases. CDR3 region: CSATVNTEAFF. CDR3 nucleotide sequence: TGCAGCGCCACAGTGAACACTGAAGCTTTCTTT.

The chain has TRBV27 and TRBJ2-7; 12 bases agree with TRBD2. This CDR3 has 14 residues. From germline, CDR1 is MNHEY and CDR2 SMNVEV (reference sequence). With V trimmed by 6 bases and J by 6 bases, 6 bases remained unmatched. This chain's CDR3 is CASRRTSGTREQYF. The CDR3 coding sequence is TGTGCCAGCAGGAGGACTAGCGGGACTCGCGAGCAGTACTTC.

The chain carries TRBV27 and TRBJ2-1; 9 bases map to TRBD1. With 6 bases clipped from V and 7 bases from J, the junction kept 10 bases outside the gene matches. The CDR3 totals 15 residues. Germline lookup yields CDR1 MNHEY and CDR2 SMNVEV (reference sequence). DNA of the CDR3: TGTGCCAGCAGGATGACAGGGGGTAGCGAAAATGAGCAGTTCTTC. It translates to CASRMTGGSENEQFF.

This clone was counted only a few times. This chain uses TRBV30 with TRBJ1-1, with D possibly being TRBD1 (5 bases). The CDR3 spans 12 residues. V lost 5 bases and J 2 bases, leaving 9 bases between the germline ends. CDR1 GTSNPN and CDR2 SVGIG come from the germline V gene (reference sequence). The CDR3 is CAWGRENTEAFF. CDR3 coding DNA: TGTGCCTGGGGCAGGGAAAACACTGAAGCTTTCTTT. Together with reference TRBV30 and TRBJ1-1, the CDR3 gives the full variable domain: SQTIHQWPATLVQPVGSPLSLECTVEGTSNPNLYWYRQAAGRGLQLLFYSVGIGQISSEVPQNLSASRPQDRQFILSSKKLLLSDSGFYLCAWGRENTEAFFGQGTRLTVV.

V is TRBV6-1 and J is TRBJ2-7, with D unclear. Trimming stripped 6 bases from V and 2 bases from J, with 8 bases between. The CDR3 consists of 12 residues. The germline CDR1 and CDR2 sequences are MNHNS and SASEGT. CDR3 sequence (DNA): TGTGCCAGCAGACCCCAGGCCTACGAGCAGTACTTC. It yields the protein CASRPQAYEQYF.

The chain links TRBV7-2 to TRBJ1-6; a possible D gene is TRBD1 (5 bases). This CDR3 comprises 13 residues. V was pared by 5 bases and J by 4 bases, with 6 bases between. The germline V gene has CDR1 SGHTA and CDR2 FQGNSA. This CDR3 is CASSAGYNSPLHF. As DNA, the CDR3 is TGTGCCAGCAGCGCAGGGTATAATTCACCCCTCCACTTT.

The rearrangement uses TRBV5-1 and TRBJ2-7; TRBD1 agrees at 7 bases. Germline CDR1 reads SGHRS; CDR2 reads YFSETQ. CDR3 length: 13 amino acids. V shed 1 base and J 4 bases; nucleotides not matched to a gene: 2. CDR3 sequence: CASSLWDSYEQYF. The CDR3 nucleotides are TGCGCCAGCAGCTTGTGGGACAGTTACGAGCAGTACTTC.

The chain has TRBV5-4 and TRBJ2-7, with TRBD2 matching 12 bases. J lost 5 bases, V lost 3 bases, and 3 bases had no gene match. Looked up from germline, CDR1 is SGHNT and CDR2 is YYREEE (reference sequence). CDR3 length: 14 residues. The CDR3 bases are TGTGCCAGCAGCTCGACTAGCGGGAGTAACGAGCAGTACTTC. Its protein product is CASSSTSGSNEQYF.

The CDR3 DNA reads as TGTGCCAGCAGCCTCCGAGGCGGCCCGGAGACCCAGTACTTC. This encodes CASSLRGGPETQYF. The chain couples TRBV28 to TRBJ2-5; D is unresolved. Looked up from germline, CDR1 is MDHEN and CDR2 is SYDVKM. The ends were cut back, 6 bases at V and 5 bases at J, with 16 bases in the middle. This CDR3 has 14 residues.

The chain carries TRBV24-1 and TRBJ1-5, with 7 positions matching TRBD1. V shed 11 bases and J 4 bases; nucleotides not matched to a gene: 7. CDR1 is KGHDR, CDR2 SFDVKD, per germline. The CDR3 is 13 amino acids. The CDR3 loop is CAMLDRENQPQHF. DNA of the CDR3: TGTGCCATGCTAGACAGGGAGAATCAGCCCCAGCATTTT.

V and J are TRBV10-2 and TRBJ1-1; D unclear. This CDR3 spans 14 amino acids. V dropped 3 bases and J dropped 1 base, with 9 bases sitting between them. Germline loops: CDR1 WSHSY, CDR2 SAAADI. CDR3 coding DNA: TGCGCCAGCAGTGACCGGTTAAGGAACACTGAAGCTTTCTTT. It encodes CASSDRLRNTEAFF.

The chain links TRBV7-2 to TRBJ1-4; D is ambiguous. Per the germline V gene, CDR1 is SGHTA and CDR2 is FQGNSA. This CDR3 is built from 15 residues. Trimming removed 4 bases from V and 0 bases from J, with 9 bases in between. CDR3 region: CASSWRAATNEKLFF. In nucleotides, the CDR3 is TGTGCCAGCAGCTGGCGGGCAGCAACTAATGAAAAACTGTTTTTT.

The chain recombines TRBV6-5 with TRBJ2-3, with TRBD2 identical over 7 bases. CDR1 is MNHEY, CDR2 SVGAGI, per germline. J lost 2 bases, V lost 0 bases, and 5 bases had no gene match. The CDR3 consists of 16 residues. The CDR3 here is CASSYSLADPTDTQYF. The CDR3 coding sequence is TGTGCCAGCAGTTACTCTCTAGCGGACCCCACAGATACGCAGTATTTT.

In its sample, this clone was seen once. The chain employs TRBV10-3 and TRBJ1-5, with D perhaps matching TRBD1 (5 bases). Germline-derived CDR1 and CDR2 are ENHRY and SYGVKD. The CDR3 extends over 13 amino acids. V gave up 10 bases and J gave up 4 bases, with 14 bases separating them. For the CDR3, the DNA is TGTGCCACCGGGACGGGGGAAAATCAGCCCCAGCATTTT. It encodes CATGTGENQPQHF.